Listed below are T cell receptor beta chains from one sample, sequenced in a study of a mutant IDH1 vaccine in newly diagnosed glioma. Profiled with immunoSEQ multiplex PCR; TCRdb holds only in-frame clones, not every one. In the table there are over 80,000 clones, about 81% of which are singletons. Their cognate antigens are unknown. Sample: PBMCs, taken from a glioma patient whose treatment included an IDH1 peptide vaccine. These receptors all stem from a middle-aged man with glioma. Both conserved end residues are part of each CDR3. The D gene is left open where the match is weak. Not every row has a clone size; where given, it reads once, few, many or a size class.

v_gene: TRBV5-6
j_gene: TRBJ2-1
d_gene: TRBD1
len: 14
abundance: many
CDR3aa: CASILGDSYNEQFF
CDR3nt: TGTGCCAGCATTCTCGGGGACAGCTACAATGAGCAGTTCTTC

v_gene: TRBV2
j_gene: TRBJ1-1
d_gene: -
len: 15
abundance: -
CDR3aa: CASSEEWTGGTEAFF
CDR3nt: TGTGCCAGCAGTGAAGAATGGACGGGAGGGACTGAAGCTTTCTTT

v_gene: TRBV13
j_gene: TRBJ2-1
d_gene: -
len: 15
abundance: -
CDR3aa: CASSLGSLKRSEQFF
CDR3nt: TGTGCCAGCAGCCTCGGGTCACTAAAGAGGAGTGAGCAGTTCTTC

v_gene: TRBV6-4
j_gene: TRBJ2-3
d_gene: -
len: 15
abundance: few
CDR3aa: CASSDGTAPTDTQYF
CDR3nt: TGTGCCAGCAGTGACGGGACGGCCCCCACAGATACGCAGTATTTT

v_gene: TRBV15
j_gene: TRBJ2-6
d_gene: -
len: 15
abundance: -
CDR3aa: CATSTPGPGANVLTF
CDR3nt: TGTGCCACCAGCACTCCGGGTCCTGGGGCCAACGTCCTGACTTTC

v_gene: TRBV27
j_gene: TRBJ2-3
d_gene: -
len: 13
abundance: -
CDR3aa: CASRGGSTDTQYF
CDR3nt: TGTGCCAGCCGGGGCGGTAGCACAGATACGCAGTATTTT

v_gene: TRBV6-6
j_gene: TRBJ1-4
d_gene: TRBD1
len: 15
abundance: -
CDR3aa: CASSYRGGTNEKLFF
CDR3nt: TGTGCCAGCAGTTATAGAGGGGGCACTAATGAAAAACTGTTTTTT

v_gene: TRBV30
j_gene: TRBJ2-4
d_gene: -
len: 16
abundance: -
CDR3aa: CAWPPDKVMAKNIQYF
CDR3nt: TGTGCCTGGCCTCCGGACAAAGTGATGGCCAAAAACATTCAGTACTTC

v_gene: TRBV4-3
j_gene: TRBJ2-3
d_gene: TRBD1
len: 15
abundance: -
CDR3aa: CASSHQQGSTDTQYF
CDR3nt: TGCGCCAGCAGCCATCAACAGGGGAGCACAGATACGCAGTATTTT

v_gene: TRBV4-2
j_gene: TRBJ1-2
d_gene: -
len: 14
abundance: -
CDR3aa: CASSQGHEGDGYTF
CDR3nt: TGTGCCAGCAGCCAAGGACACGAAGGCGATGGCTACACCTTC

v_gene: TRBV13
j_gene: TRBJ2-7
d_gene: TRBD2
len: 15
abundance: -
CDR3aa: CASSLAGGRSYEQYF
CDR3nt: TGTGCCAGCAGCTTAGCGGGGGGTCGGTCCTACGAGCAGTACTTC

v_gene: TRBV18
j_gene: TRBJ2-7
d_gene: -
len: 14
abundance: -
CDR3aa: CASTPGGTSGEQYF
CDR3nt: TGTGCCAGCACCCCCGGGGGTACTTCGGGGGAGCAGTACTTC

v_gene: TRBV7-9
j_gene: TRBJ2-7
d_gene: -
len: 14
abundance: -
CDR3aa: CASSLGSYSYEQYF
CDR3nt: TGTGCCAGCAGCTTAGGCAGTTACTCCTACGAGCAGTACTTC

v_gene: TRBV5-8
j_gene: TRBJ2-7
d_gene: TRBD1
len: 14
abundance: -
CDR3aa: CASSFLDRGTEQYF
CDR3nt: TGTGCCAGCAGCTTCCTGGACAGGGGAACGGAGCAGTACTTC

v_gene: TRBV7-2
j_gene: TRBJ2-2
d_gene: -
len: 19
abundance: once
CDR3aa: CASNTPGIMAGRNTGELFF
CDR3nt: TGTGCCAGCAATACCCCGGGGATAATGGCGGGGCGGAACACCGGGGAGCTGTTTTTT

v_gene: TRBV4-3
j_gene: TRBJ2-7
d_gene: TRBD1
len: 16
abundance: -
CDR3aa: CASSPLPGQASYEQYF
CDR3nt: TGCGCCAGCAGCCCATTACCGGGACAGGCCTCCTACGAGCAGTACTTC